This TCR beta chain was identified in a study of blood T cell repertoires in COVID-19. Study-level information: Sources were T cells, B-cell-depleted T cells, or PBMCs; the material itself was cDNA or gDNA.

The V segment lost 5 bases and the J segment 3 bases; nucleotides outside the gene matches: 8. Germline loops: CDR1 LNHDA, CDR2 SQIVND (reference sequence). The CDR3 totals 15 residues. TCRdb keeps only in-frame clones here, not all; method: immunoSEQ multiplex PCR. Counted here are fewer than 400,000 clones, 70% to 90% occurring once; the ten biggest clones make up around 3%. The sample was peripheral blood. This sequence joins TRBV19 and TRBJ1-2, with TRBD1 matching over 8 bases. The clonotype comes from a human donor in a cohort sampled during active COVID-19. CDR3 loop: CASSSLTGDYYGYTF. The DNA of the CDR3 is TGTGCCAGTAGTTCCCTGACAGGGGATTACTATGGCTACACCTTC.